This T cell receptor (beta chain) was recorded in a study of tumor and adjacent non-tumor tissue in lung cancer. RNA was extracted from bulk tissue without any cell sorting. CDR3 length equals 12 residues. The V gene lost 4 bases and the J gene lost 5 bases, with 7 bases spanning the gap. The V gene's germline CDR1 is SGHKS and CDR2 YYEKEE (reference sequence). This clonotype occurred many times. Three rounds of nested PCR, following a modified ARM-PCR protocol, produced the TCRbeta library. TCRdb analysed the multiplex PCR reads with MiXCR anew, one entry per CDR3 protein. The sample holds tens of thousands of distinct CDR3 sequences; less than 75% are singletons and the top ten take approximately 12%.

The sample was lung tumor tissue. The receptor comes from a woman aged 65 to 85 with non-small cell lung cancer. The chain uses TRBV5-5 and TRBJ2-1; D remains unclear. CDR3 loop: CASSPPHNEQFF. The CDR3 region has the DNA TGTGCCAGCAGCCCCCCACACAATGAGCAGTTCTTC.